What follows are 13 T cell receptor beta chains derived from one specimen sequenced in a study of radiotherapy plus CTLA-4 blockade in lung cancer. Data came from immunoSEQ multiplex PCR; TCRdb stores just in-frame clones and leaves some out. The sample records 30,000 to 40,000 clones, 75% being singletons. The sequencing used peripheral blood, collected from a patient treated with radiotherapy plus ipilimumab. All receptors come from a human donor with non-small cell lung cancer that progressed on radiotherapy plus ipilimumab.

This chain uses TRBV2 with TRBJ1-2, with D unclear. Germline CDR1 SNHLY, CDR2 FYNNEI. The CDR3 is 12 residues long. Deletions cut 6 bases from V and 5 bases from J, with 10 bases between. Written as DNA, the CDR3 is TGTGCCAGCAGCTCTTTAGGGTATGGCTACACCTTC. It yields the protein CASSSLGYGYTF.

The chain is built from TRBV6-5 and TRBJ1-1, with 9 nucleotides matching TRBD1. V shed 6 bases, J shed 7 bases, and the junction held 6 bases outside the gene matches. The germline CDR1 and CDR2 sequences are MNHEY and SVGAGI. This CDR3 has 13 amino acids. The CDR3: CASSFGTGSEAFF. Written as DNA, the CDR3 is TGTGCCAGCAGCTTTGGGACAGGGAGTGAAGCTTTCTTT.

The chain couples TRBV7-2 to TRBJ1-2, with 9 bases fitting TRBD1. The CDR3 is made up of 15 amino acids. CDR1 and CDR2 from the germline V gene are SGHTA and FQGNSA. Losses at the gene ends were 5 bases for V and 6 bases for J; bases not matched to a gene: 10. The CDR3 nucleotides are TGTGCCAGCAGCCTCGATTACAGGGGGCAAAATGGCTACACCTTC. Its translation: CASSLDYRGQNGYTF. Complete variable domain (other parts from reference TRBV7-2 and TRBJ1-2): GAGVSQSPSNKVTEKGKDVELRCDPISGHTALYWYRQSLGQGLEFLIYFQGNSAPDKSGLPSDRFSAERTGGSVSTLTIQRTQQEDSAVYLCASSLDYRGQNGYTFGSGTRLTVV.

The V and J genes are TRBV29-1 and TRBJ2-3; possible D gene TRBD2, 7 bases. V lost 4 bases and J lost 0, with 14 bases in between. This CDR3 is 15 amino acids long. The germline CDR1 and CDR2 sequences are SQVTM and ANQGSEA. The DNA for the CDR3 is TGCAGCGTTGTGAGGTCGGGGGGCAGCACAGATACGCAGTATTTT. This codes for CSVVRSGGSTDTQYF.

The genes are TRBV4-1 and TRBJ2-1; the match to TRBD2 covers 8 bases. J was trimmed by 3 bases and V by 10 bases; bases with no gene match: 8. CDR1 is MGHRA and CDR2 is YSYEKL in the germline V gene. The CDR3 is 14 amino acids. The CDR3 region has the DNA TGCGCCACCGGGGGGGCGGGAGTCTACAATGAGCAGTTCTTC. Translating it yields CATGGAGVYNEQFF.

The V gene is TRBV6-1, the J gene TRBJ2-1, with 8 positions matching TRBD1. The ends lost 1 base at V and 7 bases at J; junction bases unmatched: 9. Germline values: CDR1 MNHNS, CDR2 SASEGT. The CDR3 loop spans 16 amino acids. CDR3: CASSEDGQGMRNEQFF. In DNA, the CDR3 is TGTGCCAGCAGTGAAGATGGACAGGGAATGAGAAATGAGCAGTTCTTC.

V usage is TRBV7-2 and J usage is TRBJ1-2, with D tentatively TRBD1 (6 bases). Germline V CDR1 and CDR2: SGHTA, FQGNSA. The CDR3 extends over 17 amino acids. Trimming shortened V by 5 bases and J by 3 bases, and 22 bases separated the two germline ends. This CDR3 reads CASSLAWGGLDDYGYTF. CDR3 sequence (DNA): TGTGCCAGCAGCCTTGCGTGGGGGGGGCTGGATGACTATGGCTACACCTTC. The full variable domain, with the rest looked up from reference TRBV7-2 and TRBJ1-2, is GAGVSQSPSNKVTEKGKDVELRCDPISGHTALYWYRQSLGQGLEFLIYFQGNSAPDKSGLPSDRFSAERTGGSVSTLTIQRTQQEDSAVYLCASSLAWGGLDDYGYTFGSGTRLTVV.

Here the CDR3 DNA reads TGTGCCAGCAGCTTACTAGCGGGAGCCGAGCAGTACTTC. It yields the protein CASSLLAGAEQYF. This chain joins TRBV7-3 and TRBJ2-7; 10 bases line up with TRBD2. The CDR3 has 13 amino acids. Trimming at V came to 2 bases and at J to 6 bases, leaving 1 base not matched to a gene. Germline lookup yields CDR1 SGHTA and CDR2 FQGTGA.

The chain is built from TRBV5-1 and TRBJ2-1; 8 positions agree with TRBD2. V was clipped by 3 bases and J by 4 bases; unmatched bases: 6. Germline V gives CDR1 SGHRS, CDR2 YFSETQ. This CDR3 region has 15 residues. The CDR3 DNA reads as TGCGCCAGCAGCTCCCGACTAGCGCAATACAATGAGCAGTTCTTC. It codes for CASSSRLAQYNEQFF.

This clone is labeled medium-sized. The chain is built from TRBV5-8 and TRBJ2-2, with TRBD2 as a possible D gene (5 bases). This CDR3 is built from 16 residues. Per the germline V gene, CDR1 is SGHTS and CDR2 is YDEGEE. The germline V and J ends were trimmed by 3 bases and 0 bases, with 12 bases remaining between them. CDR3 bases: TGTGCCAGCAGCTACGGGGTCCTATCGAACACCGGGGAGCTGTTTTTT. Its protein product is CASSYGVLSNTGELFF.

The chain uses TRBV5-1 and TRBJ2-7; the D gene is possibly TRBD2 (5 bases). Germline CDR1 is SGHRS and CDR2 is YFSETQ. Trimming cost V 1 base and J 2 bases, with 10 bases left between them. The CDR3 extends over 14 amino acids. Here the CDR3 reads CASSLSSGPYEQYF. The CDR3 DNA sequence: TGCGCCAGCAGCTTGTCCAGCGGACCCTACGAGCAGTACTTC.

The gene calls are TRBV5-1 and TRBJ2-5, with D uncertain. Germline V lookup: CDR1 SGHRS, CDR2 YFSETQ. The CDR3 covers 14 residues. V was clipped by 4 bases and J by 2 bases, with 12 bases between them. This chain's CDR3 is CASSTVGFQETQYF. DNA for the CDR3: TGCGCCAGCAGCACCGTCGGGTTTCAAGAGACCCAGTACTTC. The full variable domain, in which reference TRBV5-1 and TRBJ2-5 provide the parts outside the CDR3, is KAGVTQTPRYLIKTRGQQVTLSCSPISGHRSVSWYQQTPGQGLQFLFEYFSETQRNKGNFPGRFSGRQFSNSRSEMNVSTLELGDSALYLCASSTVGFQETQYFGPGTRLLVL.

Comments on this clone: Mismatch with germline at one junction end may stem from a read error. The V call is TRBV9, the J call TRBJ2-1, with TRBD2 as a possible D gene (7 bases). The CDR3 length is 13 residues. Germline CDR1 SGDLS, CDR2 YYNGEE. The CDR3: CASRVGGGREQFF. The CDR3 region has the DNA TGTGCCAGCAGGGTAGGGGGGGGGCGGGAGCAGTTCTTC.